This T cell receptor (beta chain) was captured by sequencing in a study of T cell repertoires in cytomegalovirus infection. TCRdb used MiXCR to reprocess the reads, holding one entry per CDR3 protein. The table lists fewer than 850,000 distinct CDR3 sequences, 29% of them singletons. V trimming: 3 bases; J trimming: 10 bases; junction bases outside the gene matches: 20. The germline V gene encodes CDR1 LGHNA and CDR2 YSLEER. The CDR3 is 18 residues long. A remark on this clonotype: Its antigen remains unidentified.

The input for sequencing was cultured CD8+ T cells from PBMCs, taken from culture after CMV antigen stimulation. The TCR comes from a human donor in good health (CMV status not recorded). Some clones in this sample may be carry-over from other donors' samples. The V gene is TRBV4-3, the J gene TRBJ2-1; 8 bases are shared with TRBD2. The DNA for the CDR3 is TGCGCCAGCAGCCACTTAACTATAGCGGGGAAAAATGGGGCGGAGCAGTTCTTC. Translation gives CASSHLTIAGKNGAEQFF.